One sample yielded the 15 T cell receptor beta chains listed below, sequenced in a study of graft-versus-host responses after intestinal transplantation. Clones were sequenced by immunoSEQ multiplex PCR, and TCRdb holds only the in-frame ones, with some missing. The sample lists approximately 71,000 clones, around 92% occurring once. Their cognate antigens are unknown. Sequenced here: unstimulated CD8+ T cells sorted from spleen or lymph node cells, sampled before intestinal transplant. Source of these receptors: a human donor who received an intestinal transplant.

V and J are TRBV27 and TRBJ2-1; 10 positions agree with TRBD2. This CDR3 has 15 amino acids. V lost 4 bases to trimming and J lost 4 bases; unmatched junction nucleotides: 4. The germline V gene has CDR1 MNHEY and CDR2 SMNVEV (reference sequence). CDR3 loop: CASSSSGGLYNEQFF. Written as DNA, the CDR3 is TGTGCCAGCAGTTCTAGCGGGGGATTATACAATGAGCAGTTCTTC.

The V gene is TRBV9, the J gene TRBJ2-7; 10 bases fit TRBD2. V lost 2 bases to trimming and J lost 2 bases; unmatched junction nucleotides: 1. The CDR3 runs to 14 residues. Germline V lookup: CDR1 SGDLS, CDR2 YYNGEE. CDR3 loop: CASSVTSGTYEQYF. DNA of the CDR3: TGTGCCAGCAGCGTTACTAGCGGGACCTACGAGCAGTACTTC.

The chain employs TRBV5-4 and TRBJ2-1, with 10 bases lining up with TRBD2. This CDR3 spans 17 amino acids. Unmatched junction bases numbered 8, after V lost 1 base and J lost 4 bases. Germline CDR1 SGHNT, CDR2 YYREEE (reference sequence). The CDR3 spells CASSLKGRTSGYNEQFF. DNA for the CDR3: TGTGCCAGCAGCTTGAAAGGTCGGACTAGCGGTTACAATGAGCAGTTCTTC.

The rearrangement joins TRBV2 to TRBJ2-7; perhaps TRBD1 as D (5 bases). The V end was cut by 0 bases, the J end by 6 bases, with 9 bases between. This CDR3 spans 13 amino acids. The germline V gene encodes CDR1 SNHLY and CDR2 FYNNEI. In DNA form, the CDR3 reads TGTGCCAGCAGTGAAGCAGGGGAAGGCGAGCAGTACTTC. This encodes CASSEAGEGEQYF.

In regard to this clone: The sample contains more than one DNA sequence encoding this CDR3. V and J are TRBV27 and TRBJ1-2, with D maybe TRBD1 (6 bases). Per germline, CDR1 MNHEY and CDR2 SMNVEV (reference sequence). CDR3 size: 14 residues. V lost 3 bases, J lost 5 bases, and 13 bases lay in between. The CDR3 DNA follows: TGTGCCAGCAGTTTTGGGGGGGCCCTTTATGGCTACACCTTC. Its translation: CASSFGGALYGYTF.

This chain joins TRBV5-4 and TRBJ2-5; 10 bases are a match to TRBD1. The CDR3 consists of 17 residues. CDR1 is SGHNT, CDR2 YYREEE, per germline (reference sequence). J was trimmed by 5 bases and V by 0 bases; bases with no gene match: 10. The CDR3 DNA sequence: TGTGCCAGCAGCTTGGCACGGATGGGGACAGGGGTGGAGACCCAGTACTTC. Its protein is CASSLARMGTGVETQYF.

The rearrangement uses TRBV9 and TRBJ1-1; a weak D match, TRBD1 (5 bases). The CDR3 runs to 14 residues. Germline-derived CDR1 and CDR2 are SGDLS and YYNGEE. V was shortened by 0 bases and J by 4 bases, with 10 bases between the two germline ends. As DNA, the CDR3 is TGTGCCAGCAGCGTAGATGGGGGGACCACTGAAGCTTTCTTT. It encodes CASSVDGGTTEAFF.

The gene calls are TRBV28 and TRBJ2-3; D may be TRBD1 (5 bases). CDR1 is MDHEN, CDR2 SYDVKM, per germline. CDR3 length: 14 residues. V shed 8 bases and J shed 3 bases, with 15 bases lying between them. This CDR3 reads CASVGRRLTDTQYF. The CDR3 DNA reads TGTGCCAGCGTGGGGCGGCGGCTGACAGATACGCAGTATTTT.

This clone was detected only once. This rearrangement joins TRBV4-1 to TRBJ2-1, with TRBD2 matching 10 bases. Germline-derived CDR1 and CDR2 are MGHRA and YSYEKL. V was pared by 1 base and J by 6 bases, with 9 bases of the junction left unmatched. The CDR3 covers 17 residues. Here the CDR3 reads CASSQVSGLAGANEQFF. For the CDR3, the DNA is TGCGCCAGCAGCCAAGTATCTGGCCTAGCGGGAGCCAATGAGCAGTTCTTC.

The V and J genes are TRBV28 and TRBJ2-1; 11 bases fit TRBD2. Trimming at V came to 3 bases and at J to 7 bases, leaving 8 bases not matched to a gene. This CDR3 contains 16 residues. Germline CDR1 reads MDHEN; CDR2 reads SYDVKM. The CDR3 is CASSFQLAGVGNEQFF. As DNA, the CDR3 is TGTGCCAGCAGTTTCCAACTAGCGGGAGTGGGTAATGAGCAGTTCTTC.

V usage is TRBV4-1 and J usage is TRBJ2-7; 8 bases line up with TRBD1. CDR1 MGHRA and CDR2 YSYEKL come from the germline V gene. The CDR3 runs 14 residues. Losses at the gene ends were 5 bases for V and 7 bases for J; bases not matched to a gene: 10. Here the CDR3 reads CASSGQATGEEQYF. For the CDR3, the DNA is TGCGCCAGCAGCGGACAGGCGACAGGGGAGGAGCAGTACTTC.

The J gene is TRBJ2-2, the V gene TRBV6-4; a possible D gene is TRBD2 (5 bases). Trimming cost V 5 bases and J 4 bases, with 11 bases left between them. Per the germline V gene, CDR1 is MRHNA and CDR2 is SNTAGT. CDR3 length: 14 amino acids. The CDR3 sequence: CASSTEATTGELFF. The CDR3 coding sequence is TGTGCCAGCAGTACGGAGGCGACCACCGGGGAGCTGTTTTTT.

This clone was detected a few times. This chain joins TRBV6-4 and TRBJ2-7; D might be TRBD2 (7 bases). The CDR3 extends over 15 amino acids. Trimming cost V 3 bases and J 5 bases, with 17 bases left between them. CDR1 is MRHNA and CDR2 is SNTAGT in the germline V gene. CDR3 in DNA: TGTGCCAGCAGTGAGGAGGGGGGGCCTGTCAACGAGCAGTACTTC. This translates into CASSEEGGPVNEQYF.

The chain uses TRBV5-1 and TRBJ2-5; TRBD2 matches 13 bases. CDR3 length equals 16 residues. The J segment lost 3 bases and the V segment lost 4 bases, leaving 6 bases of the junction unmatched. Germline CDR1 is SGHRS and CDR2 is YFSETQ. The CDR3 sequence: CASSPSGTSGEETQYF. Here the CDR3 DNA reads TGCGCCAGCAGCCCGTCCGGGACTAGCGGGGAAGAGACCCAGTACTTC.

This chain links TRBV27 with TRBJ1-5; 10 nucleotides align to TRBD1. V gave up 5 bases and J gave up 7 bases; unmatched junction bases: 14. Per germline, CDR1 MNHEY and CDR2 SMNVEV (reference sequence). This CDR3 has 17 residues. CDR3 DNA sequence: TGTGCCAGCAGTCCCCTCCGGGACAGGGGAGTAGGGCAGCCCCAGCATTTT. Protein product: CASSPLRDRGVGQPQHF.